This is a list of T cell receptor beta chains from one sample in a study of post-analysis software for immune sequencing data. Each CDR3 protein gets one entry after TCRdb re-called the PCR reads with MiXCR. The sample holds approximately 630,000 distinct CDR3 sequences, 55% to 70% seen once. The sequenced sample was blood. Receptors were obtained from a girl aged 2-10 years with multiple sclerosis. Both conserved end residues are part of each CDR3. Each record gives: clone size, J gene, V gene, D gene, CDR3 protein, CDR3 DNA. The D gene is left open where the match is weak. Size values are once, few and many counts, or a class for expanded clones, and some rows have none.

. | TRBJ1-4 | TRBV7-2 | TRBD1 | CASSWGQAEKLFF | TGTGCCAGCAGCTGGGGACAGGCCGAAAAACTGTTTTTT
. | TRBJ2-1 | TRBV29-1 | TRBD2 | CSVKFLGLAESYNGQFF | TGCAGCGTGAAATTCCTGGGACTAGCGGAGTCCTACAATGGGCAGTTCTTC
once | TRBJ2-5 | TRBV15 | . | CATSRGESKYQETQYF | TGTGCCACCAGCAGAGGAGAGTCGAAGTACCAAGAGACCCAGTACTTC
. | TRBJ1-1 | TRBV6-5 | . | CASSYSSGIITEAFF | TGTGCCAGCAGTTACTCTTCGGGGATAATCACTGAAGCTTTCTTT
. | TRBJ2-2 | TRBV6-6 | . | CASSYSTAGELFF | TGTGCCAGCAGTTACTCGACAGCCGGGGAGCTGTTTTTT
once | TRBJ1-1 | TRBV21-1 | . | CASSKDEGLNTEAFF | TGTGCCAGCAGCAAAGATGAAGGATTGAACACTGAAGCTTTCTTT
. | TRBJ2-5 | TRBV2 | . | CASRVRQGSRETQYF | TGTGCCAGCAGAGTTCGCCAGGGTTCGCGGGAGACCCAGTACTTC
. | TRBJ2-4 | TRBV20-1 | . | CSARDSTGTPEGVAKNIQYF | TGCAGTGCTAGAGACTCGACCGGGACACCCGAAGGTGTGGCCAAAAACATTCAGTACTTC
. | TRBJ2-5 | TRBV15 | TRBD2 | CATSRDETSGRGETQYF | TGTGCCACCAGCAGAGATGAGACTAGCGGGAGAGGGGAGACCCAGTACTTC
. | TRBJ1-5 | TRBV27 | TRBD1 | CASRPMGDSSATNNQPQHF | TGTGCCAGCAGACCAATGGGGGACAGCTCTGCAACCAACAATCAGCCCCAGCATTTT
. | TRBJ2-3 | TRBV7-2 | . | CASSLASGHTSTTDTQYF | TGTGCCAGCAGCTTAGCTTCGGGACACACTTCAACCACAGATACGCAGTATTTT